This T cell receptor (beta chain) was documented in a study of cytomegalovirus exposure and HLA in healthy donors (TCRdb year 2017). Study-level background: An earlier analysis of approximately 640 of the donors reported about 290 Gb of sequence data and some 120 million unique TCR beta sequences from 150 million to 200 million T cells. Among some 410 genotyped donors of the cohort, an average of around 240,000 unique TCR beta nucleotide sequences was sequenced per donor, of which 15% to 20% were non-productive. An earlier analysis of approximately 630 of the donors applied high-throughput TCR beta sequencing to assess whether each TCR beta V gene segment acted as functional or pseudogenic. Four to six DR-DQ haplotypes were handled as single units for association and clustering, since linkage in the cohort was strong. To study patterns of TCR occurrence, a later analysis re-analyzed previously published TCR beta repertoires from 600 to 750 donors and added high-resolution HLA genotyping. High-throughput TCR immunosequencing, statistical association of individual TCRs with disease status, and machine learning were combined to predict cytomegalovirus infection status. Genome-wide SNP genotypes for about three fifths of the roughly 670 donors were used in a later genetic analysis, which treated that subset as a discovery cohort. Alongside the repertoire data, information on donor age, sex, ethnicity and CMV serostatus was compiled. Rather than drawing on any new phenotypic data, the later analysis identified candidate immune exposures from TCR beta sequences and the way those sequences occurred across donors. The number of typed donors differed by locus: about 620-640 for A, B, C, DRB1 and DQB1; approximately 520 for DQA1; fewer than 610 for DPA1; and 450 to 480 for DPB1. The study aimed to test whether cataloging public T cell receptors could reveal signatures of past pathogen exposure. All discovery cohort repertoires had been generated on a single sequencing platform. HLA typing covered class I and class II loci at four-digit resolution. An early release that covered about 600 HLA-typed donors contained approximately 290 gigabases of sequencing data and 80 million or so unique TCR sequences. Along with the approximately 600-subject first cohort, a separate validation cohort of more than 90 different subjects was used. Among the roughly 400 genotyped donors, around 81% belonged to the genetic ancestry cluster associated with self-reported Caucasian donors. The study profiled the T cell repertoires of more than 500 subjects by immunosequencing and related them to cytomegalovirus serostatus.

V is cut by 5 bases and J by 5 bases, and the space between the germline ends is 19 bases. The germline V gene specifies MGHRA as CDR1 and YSYEKL as CDR2. Its CDR3 holds 16 amino acids, cysteine through phenylalanine. CDR3 DNA only is kept here, 48 bases in frame from base 1. The research as a whole found: Presence/absence analyses assumed roughly uniform sequencing depth across donors, an assumption that may not hold. At a false discovery rate of 0.05, a later analysis linked around 15,000 TCR beta sequences to specific HLA alleles. An association between a missense DCLRE1C variant and V-gene and J-gene trimming of TCR beta chains was found in a later genetic analysis and replicated in an independent cohort. Most CMV-associated TCR beta chains appeared to be HLA-restricted in a later analysis, and the HLA associations seemed to be driven largely by CMV exposure. A further reported finding was that TCR beta sequences accurately predicted the HLA-A and HLA-B alleles for most subjects in the first cohort. Linkage disequilibrium might explain the correlated functional status among segregating V segments, but an unknown experimental factor could not be ruled out. It was suggested by the authors that the approach could potentially be generalized to other disease states and immunological phenotypes. CMV serostatus was the only immune exposure information available for the cohort. According to a later genetic analysis, donors in an Asian-associated ancestry cluster had fewer N-insertions in productive TCRs than the roughly 700-donor mean. When HLA alleles, especially DR and DQ, strongly co-occurred, TCR associations were difficult to assign to individual alleles. Across donors, most TCR sequences were observed very rarely, whereas some public TCRs were present in many individuals. Several of the top co-occurrence clusters appeared to be linked to parvovirus B19, influenza, CMV and Epstein-Barr virus, according to a later analysis. In vitro tests confirmed that a few of the cytomegalovirus-associated TCR beta chains recognize cytomegalovirus antigens. The cohort was sequenced for TCR beta chains only, and without alpha or paired-chain data the features that could be detected were limited. Compared with equally common non-associated chains, HLA-associated TCR beta chains in a later analysis were more clonally expanded and had lower generation probabilities. In a later analysis, TCR association rates were found to vary across HLA loci, with the most associated TCRs seen for DRB1 alleles and the fewest for HLA-C alleles. Because counts were too low, about 18 rarely observed V segments, including chromosome 9 orphons, were left out of the earlier analysis of approximately 500 of the donors. Some IMGT-functional V segments, including TRBV6-2 and TRBV6-3, could not be distinguished by the 87-base-pair reads and were therefore excluded. HLA typing was unavailable for some donors at each locus, so association tests used only the typed subset. The classifier was reported to diagnose cytomegalovirus status with high specificity and sensitivity in both the original cohort and the validation cohort. In an earlier analysis of 587 of the donors, most TCR beta V segments appeared in productive rearrangements about 87% or about 30% of the time, broadly matching IMGT annotations. The study gave a list of roughly 150 TCR beta chains associated with cytomegalovirus. A cluster of highly shared sequence variants was judged likely to be a technical artifact of the sequencing pipeline.

Preparation of the library involved the immunoSEQ multiplex PCR assay. A mixture of 60 forward primers for TCR Vbeta segments and 13 reverse primers for TCR Jbeta segments was used in the multiplex PCR. A multiplex PCR assay on genomic DNA amplified the CDR3 region of rearranged TCR beta genes. The Illumina HiSeq System was used to sequence the amplified TCR beta libraries as 87-base-pair reads. In the source study's methods: A later analysis tallied around 87 million unique TCR beta chains across the 640 or so repertoires, and some 10 million of those chains were shared by two or more donors. To remove PCR and sequencing errors, raw reads were error-corrected and collapsed into unique sequences using a nearest-neighbor algorithm that merged closely related sequences. V, D and J gene segments were assigned by aligning CDR3 sequences to IMGT reference sequences. Each retained sequence needed at least a six-nucleotide match to both a V gene segment and a J gene segment. A rearrangement was called productive if the CDR3 had no stop codons and remained in frame with V and J, and every other rearrangement was called non-productive. Following IMGT convention, CDR3 was defined as the stretch from the second conserved V-encoded cysteine up to the conserved J-encoded phenylalanine. In an earlier analysis of approximately 590 of the donors, sequences lacking an unambiguous match to a single V gene segment were excluded. In an earlier analysis of approximately 590 of the donors, a V segment was called functional when productive rearrangements were above 56.7%, and segregating when the standard deviation between donors exceeded 5%. A statistical classification framework was built for diagnosing cytomegalovirus status from the catalog of TCR beta chain sequences. V and J gene assignment, in a later analysis, came from comparing TCR nucleotide sequences with IMGT/GENE-DB human TR gene sequences. In a later analysis, CDR3 sequences and most-parsimonious VDJ recombination scenarios were assigned using the TCRdist pipeline. In a later analysis, each TCR beta chain was defined by its CDR3 amino acid sequence together with its V-gene family, and reads lacking a unique V-gene family were excluded. To address suspected cross-contamination and a sequencing artifact, a later analysis removed around 590 highly shared, low-generation-probability nucleotide sequences. In a later analysis, a clonal expansion index for each public chain was calculated from normalized within-repertoire ranks of inferred template counts. A later analysis computed generation probabilities with a VDJ recombination model fitted to out-of-frame rearrangements, and checked the results against IGoR. In a later analysis, hypergeometric tests were used to score TCR-TCR, TCR-HLA and TCR-CMV co-occurrence, with a repertoire-size bias correction applied to TCR pairs. False discovery rates were estimated in a later analysis by permuting HLA or CMV assignments 20 times. In a later analysis, co-occurring TCRs were grouped with DBSCAN, and TCRdist sequence similarity was added when clustering was performed within HLA-allele-positive subsets. For co-occurrence clustering, repertoires with fewer than 30,000 or more than 120,000 public chains were excluded, along with roughly 5 repertoires with anomalous nucleotide sharing. This immuneACCESS table, as held by TCRdb, lists in-frame sequences with V and J called but not all clones. Of the missing ones, under half trace to an unresolved V gene in checked studies; the others have no known cause. The DNA gave D and trimming, while V, J and clone size come from that table. The table for this sample lists some 200,000 clones; around 80% of them were counted only once. The ten largest account for 2.7% of the sample.

This clone was seen more than once but under ten times. What this receptor recognizes is not known. No qualities accompany the bases; no much larger clone lies one base away. The cohort comprised fewer than 700 healthy bone marrow donors. All cohort members were sampled while nominally healthy, although unrecorded immune exposures were likely present. The donor was CMV seropositive and was included in the group of 250 to 300 seropositive cohort members. A peripheral blood sample was provided by each donor, and peripheral blood mononuclear cells were used for TCR beta sequencing. The Qiagen DNeasy Blood Extraction Kit was used to extract genomic DNA from the blood cell samples.

What was sequenced was PBMCs. The chain is assembled from TRBV4-1 and TRBJ2-1, with a tentative D gene TRBD1 over 6 matching bases. The origin of this receptor is an older woman in good health and CMV-seropositive. The bases are TGCGCCAGCAGCACCATTTTTTTACAGGGAAACAATGAGCAGTTCTTC. This yields the protein CASSTIFLQGNNEQFF.